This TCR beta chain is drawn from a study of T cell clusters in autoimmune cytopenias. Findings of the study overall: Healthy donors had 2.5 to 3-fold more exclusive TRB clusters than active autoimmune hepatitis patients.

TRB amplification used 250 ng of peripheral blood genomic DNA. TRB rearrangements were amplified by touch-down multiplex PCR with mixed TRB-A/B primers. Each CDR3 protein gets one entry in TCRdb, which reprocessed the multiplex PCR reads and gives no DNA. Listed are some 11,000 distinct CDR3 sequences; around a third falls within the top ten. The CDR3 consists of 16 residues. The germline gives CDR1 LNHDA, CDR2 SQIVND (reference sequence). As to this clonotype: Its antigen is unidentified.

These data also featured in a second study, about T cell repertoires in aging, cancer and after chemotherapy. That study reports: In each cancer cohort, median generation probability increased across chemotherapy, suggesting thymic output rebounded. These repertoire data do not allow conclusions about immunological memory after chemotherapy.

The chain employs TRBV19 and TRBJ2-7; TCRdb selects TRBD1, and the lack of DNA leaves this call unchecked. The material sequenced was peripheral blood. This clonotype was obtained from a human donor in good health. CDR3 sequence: CASRKLDRGPGDEQYF.